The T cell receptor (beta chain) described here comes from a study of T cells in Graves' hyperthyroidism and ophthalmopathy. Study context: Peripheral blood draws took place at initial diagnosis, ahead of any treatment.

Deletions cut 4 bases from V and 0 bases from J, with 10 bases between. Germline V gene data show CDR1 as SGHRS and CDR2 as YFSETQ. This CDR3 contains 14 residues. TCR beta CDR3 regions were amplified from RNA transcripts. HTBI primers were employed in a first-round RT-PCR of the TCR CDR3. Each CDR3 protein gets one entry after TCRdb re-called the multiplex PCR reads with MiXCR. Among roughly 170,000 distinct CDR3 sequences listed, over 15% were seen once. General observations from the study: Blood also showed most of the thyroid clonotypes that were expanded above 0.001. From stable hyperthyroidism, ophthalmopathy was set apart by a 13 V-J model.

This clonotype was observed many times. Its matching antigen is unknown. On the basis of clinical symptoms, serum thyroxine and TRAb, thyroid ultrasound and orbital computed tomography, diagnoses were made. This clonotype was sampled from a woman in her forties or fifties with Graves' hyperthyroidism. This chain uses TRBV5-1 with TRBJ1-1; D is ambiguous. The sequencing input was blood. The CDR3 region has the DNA TGCGCCAGCAGCCCTAAAATGATGAACACTGAAGCTTTCTTT. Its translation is CASSPKMMNTEAFF.